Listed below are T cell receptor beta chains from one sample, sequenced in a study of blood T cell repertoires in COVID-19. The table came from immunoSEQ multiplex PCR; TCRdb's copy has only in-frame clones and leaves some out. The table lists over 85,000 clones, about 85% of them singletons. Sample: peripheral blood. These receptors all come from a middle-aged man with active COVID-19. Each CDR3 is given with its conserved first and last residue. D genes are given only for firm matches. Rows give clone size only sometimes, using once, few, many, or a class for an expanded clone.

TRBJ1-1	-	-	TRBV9	TGTGCCAGCAGCGTCGCAGGGAATCCGAACACTGAAGCTTTCTTT	CASSVAGNPNTEAFF
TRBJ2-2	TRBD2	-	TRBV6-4	TGTGCCAGCAGTGAGGGAAGCGGGGTCACCGGGGAGCTGTTTTTT	CASSEGSGVTGELFF
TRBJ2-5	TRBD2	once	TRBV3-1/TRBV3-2	TGTGCCAGCAGCCGGCTAGCGGGGGGAATTGAGACCCAGTACTTC	CASSRLAGGIETQYF
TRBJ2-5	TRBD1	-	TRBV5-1	TGCGCCAGCAGCTTGAGAGACAGGGGGCAAGAGACCCAGTACTTC	CASSLRDRGQETQYF
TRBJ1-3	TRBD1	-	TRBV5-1	TGCGCCAGCAGCGAACAACCGGGACAGCCGAAGGGAAACACCATATATTTT	CASSEQPGQPKGNTIYF
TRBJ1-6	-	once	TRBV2	TGTGCCAGCGTTAGGGGAACGGATTCACCCCTCCACTTT	CASVRGTDSPLHF
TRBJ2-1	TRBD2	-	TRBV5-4	TGTGCCAGCAGCTTATCTAGCGGGCTTAGCTCCTACAATGAGCAGTTCTTC	CASSLSSGLSSYNEQFF
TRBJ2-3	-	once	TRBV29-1	TGCAGCGTTGAAAACGGGGCAGATACGCAGTATTTT	CSVENGADTQYF
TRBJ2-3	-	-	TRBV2	TGTGCCAGCAGGTCGGGGGAACACACAGATACGCAGTATTTT	CASRSGEHTDTQYF
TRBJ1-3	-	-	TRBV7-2	TGTGCCAGCAGCCAAGGGACTTACTCTGGAAACACCATATATTTT	CASSQGTYSGNTIYF
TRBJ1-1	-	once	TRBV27	TGTGCCAGCAGAACTAGGGCCACTGAAGCTTTCTTT	CASRTRATEAFF
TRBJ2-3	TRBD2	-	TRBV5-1	TGCGCCAGCAGCTTGAGCGGGGGGGGCACAGATACGCAGTATTTT	CASSLSGGGTDTQYF
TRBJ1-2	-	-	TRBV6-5	TGTGCCAGCAGTACTGGAGGGGTTGGCTATGGCTACACCTTC	CASSTGGVGYGYTF
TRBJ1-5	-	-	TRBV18	TGTGCCAGCTCACGAGAGGGCAATCAGCCCCAGCATTTT	CASSREGNQPQHF
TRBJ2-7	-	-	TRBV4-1	TGCGCCAGCAGCCGAGGAACAGGGCGGGAGTACGAGCAGTACTTC	CASSRGTGREYEQYF
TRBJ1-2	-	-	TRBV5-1	TGCGCCAGCAGCTTCTCTATCTATGGCTACACCTTC	CASSFSIYGYTF
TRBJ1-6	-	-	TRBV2	TGTGCCAGCGGGCTAGGGGGGGGAAGTTCACCCCTCCACTTT	CASGLGGGSSPLHF
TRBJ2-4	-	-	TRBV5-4	TGTGCCAGCAGCTTGCACTCCCTAGCCAAAAACATTCAGTACTTC	CASSLHSLAKNIQYF
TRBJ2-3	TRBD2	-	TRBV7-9	TGTGCCAGCAGCCCGGCGGGACTAGCTGGAGATACGCAGTATTTT	CASSPAGLAGDTQYF
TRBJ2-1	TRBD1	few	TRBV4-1	TGCGCCAGCAGCCAGGAACCGGGACAGGGTCGGGACAATGAGCAGTTCTTC	CASSQEPGQGRDNEQFF
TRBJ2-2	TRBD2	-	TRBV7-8	TGTGCCAGCAGCTTAGTTTATGGGGGGGCGAACACCGGGGAGCTGTTTTTT	CASSLVYGGANTGELFF
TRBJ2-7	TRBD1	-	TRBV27	TGTGCCAGCAGTACCGCCGGACAGGGGACCTCCTACGAGCAGTACTTC	CASSTAGQGTSYEQYF
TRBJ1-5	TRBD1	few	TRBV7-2	TGTGCCAGCAGCCCCCGACAGGGGAATCAGCCCCAGCATTTT	CASSPRQGNQPQHF
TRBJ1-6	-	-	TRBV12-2	TGTGCAAGTCGCTTAAATTGGGGACGGGACAGGAGCTCCTATAATTCACCCCTCCACTTT	CASRLNWGRDRSSYNSPLHF
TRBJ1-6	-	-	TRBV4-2	TGTGCCAGCAGCCAAGAGCCCGGGGAGGGATCACCCCTCCACTTT	CASSQEPGEGSPLHF
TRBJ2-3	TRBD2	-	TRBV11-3	TGTGCCAGCAGCCCTCGGACTAGCGGCACAGATACGCAGTATTTT	CASSPRTSGTDTQYF
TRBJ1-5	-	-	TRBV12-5	TGTGCTAGTGGCCTAAATCAGCCCCAGCATTTT	CASGLNQPQHF
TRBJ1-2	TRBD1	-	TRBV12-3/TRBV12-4	TGTGCCAGCAGTTTACCAGGGGGCTATGGCTACACCTTC	CASSLPGGYGYTF
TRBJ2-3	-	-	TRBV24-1	TGTGCCACCAGTGACGGACAACAAGATACGCAGTATTTT	CATSDGQQDTQYF